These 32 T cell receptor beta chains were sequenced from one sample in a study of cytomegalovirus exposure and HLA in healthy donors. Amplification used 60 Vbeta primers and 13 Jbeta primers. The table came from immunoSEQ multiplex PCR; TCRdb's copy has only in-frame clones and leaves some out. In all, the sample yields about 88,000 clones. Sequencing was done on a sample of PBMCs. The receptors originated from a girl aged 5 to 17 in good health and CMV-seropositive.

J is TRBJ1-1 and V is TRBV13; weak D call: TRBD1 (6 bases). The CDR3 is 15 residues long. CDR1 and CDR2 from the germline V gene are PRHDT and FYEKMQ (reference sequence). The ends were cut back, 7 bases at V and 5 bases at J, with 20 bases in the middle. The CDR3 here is CASTLYGGRKTEAFF. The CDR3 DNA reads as TGTGCCAGCACCCTTTACGGGGGGCGGAAAACTGAAGCTTTCTTT.

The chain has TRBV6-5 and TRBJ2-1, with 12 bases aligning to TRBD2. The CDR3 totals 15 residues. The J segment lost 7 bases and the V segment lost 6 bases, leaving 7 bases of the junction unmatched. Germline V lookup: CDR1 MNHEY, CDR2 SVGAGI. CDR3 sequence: CASRRTSGEFNEQFF. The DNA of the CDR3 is TGTGCCAGCAGACGGACTAGCGGGGAATTTAATGAGCAGTTCTTC.

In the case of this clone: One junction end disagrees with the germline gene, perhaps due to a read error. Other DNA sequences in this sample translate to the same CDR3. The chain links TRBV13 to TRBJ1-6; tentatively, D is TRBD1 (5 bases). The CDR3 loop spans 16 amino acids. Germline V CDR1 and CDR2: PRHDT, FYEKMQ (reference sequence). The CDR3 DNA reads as TGTGCCAGCAGCTTAGGGGAAGGGGCAGGTAATTCACCCCTACACTTT. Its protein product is CASSLGEGAGNSPLHF.

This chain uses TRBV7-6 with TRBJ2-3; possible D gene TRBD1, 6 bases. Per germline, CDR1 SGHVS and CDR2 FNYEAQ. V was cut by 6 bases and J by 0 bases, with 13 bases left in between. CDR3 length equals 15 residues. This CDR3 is CASSPFTGSTDTQYF. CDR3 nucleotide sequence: TGTGCCAGCAGTCCCTTTACAGGGAGCACAGATACGCAGTATTTT.

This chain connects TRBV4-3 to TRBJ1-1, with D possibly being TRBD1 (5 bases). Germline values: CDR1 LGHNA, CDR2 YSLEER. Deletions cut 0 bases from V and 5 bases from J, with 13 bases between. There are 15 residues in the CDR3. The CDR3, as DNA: TGCGCCAGCAGCCAAGATGGGGGGGATTGGACTGAAGCTTTCTTT. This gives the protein CASSQDGGDWTEAFF.

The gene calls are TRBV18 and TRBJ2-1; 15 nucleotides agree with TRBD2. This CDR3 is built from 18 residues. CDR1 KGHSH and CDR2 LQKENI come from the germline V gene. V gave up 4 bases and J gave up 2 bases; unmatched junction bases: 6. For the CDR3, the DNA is TGTGCCAGCTCACAAGGGACTAGCGGGGGGACTACCTACAATGAGCAGTTCTTC. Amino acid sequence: CASSQGTSGGTTYNEQFF.

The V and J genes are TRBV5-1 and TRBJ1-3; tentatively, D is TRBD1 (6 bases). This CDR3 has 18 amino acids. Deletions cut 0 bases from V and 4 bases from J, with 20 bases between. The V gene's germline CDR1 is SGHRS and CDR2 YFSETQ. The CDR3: CASSLERGQGTSGNTIYF. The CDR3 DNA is TGCGCCAGCAGCTTGGAACGTGGGCAGGGGACCTCCGGAAACACCATATATTTT.

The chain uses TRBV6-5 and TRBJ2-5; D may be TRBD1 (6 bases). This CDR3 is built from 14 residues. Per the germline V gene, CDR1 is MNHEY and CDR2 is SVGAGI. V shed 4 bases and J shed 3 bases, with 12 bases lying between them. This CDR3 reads CASSSRTDEETQYF. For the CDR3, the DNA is TGTGCCAGCAGTTCCAGGACAGACGAAGAGACCCAGTACTTC.

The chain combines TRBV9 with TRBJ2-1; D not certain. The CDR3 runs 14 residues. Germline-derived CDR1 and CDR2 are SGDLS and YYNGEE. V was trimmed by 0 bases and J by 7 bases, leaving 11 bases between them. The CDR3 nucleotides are TGTGCCAGCAGCGTAGAGTTAGAATCGAATGAGCAGTTCTTC. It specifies CASSVELESNEQFF.

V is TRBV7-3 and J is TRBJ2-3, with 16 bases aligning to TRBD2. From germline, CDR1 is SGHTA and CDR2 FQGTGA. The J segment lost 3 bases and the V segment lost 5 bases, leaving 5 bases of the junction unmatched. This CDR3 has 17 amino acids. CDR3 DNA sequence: TGTGCCAGCAGCGCGGGACTAGCGGGGGGGCTAACAGATACGCAGTATTTT. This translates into CASSAGLAGGLTDTQYF. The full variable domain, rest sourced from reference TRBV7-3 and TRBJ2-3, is GAGVSQTPSNKVTEKGKYVELRCDPISGHTALYWYRQSLGQGPEFLIYFQGTGAADDSGLPNDRFFAVRPEGSVSTLKIQRTERGDSAVYLCASSAGLAGGLTDTQYFGPGTRLTVL.

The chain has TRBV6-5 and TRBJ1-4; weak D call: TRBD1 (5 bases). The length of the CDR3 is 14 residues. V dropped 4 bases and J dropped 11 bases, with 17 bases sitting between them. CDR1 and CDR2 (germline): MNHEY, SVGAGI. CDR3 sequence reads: CASSSLGGEEKLFF. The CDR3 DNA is TGTGCCAGCAGTTCTCTGGGAGGGGAGGAGAAACTGTTTTTT.

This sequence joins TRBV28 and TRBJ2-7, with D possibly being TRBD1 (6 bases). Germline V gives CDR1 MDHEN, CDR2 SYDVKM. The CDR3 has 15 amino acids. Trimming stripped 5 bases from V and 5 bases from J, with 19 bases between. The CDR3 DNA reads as TGTGCCAGCAGTCCTAACAGGGAAGGCTTAGACGAGCAGTACTTC. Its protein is CASSPNREGLDEQYF. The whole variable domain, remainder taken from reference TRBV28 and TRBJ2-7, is DVKVTQSSRYLVKRTGEKVFLECVQDMDHENMFWYRQDPGLGLRLIYFSYDVKMKEKGDIPEGYSVSREKKERFSLILESASTNQTSMYLCASSPNREGLDEQYFGPGTRLTVT.

CDR3 DNA sequence: TGTGCCATCAAAGGGACAGGGAAGGGCTACGAGCAGTACTTC. Its protein is CAIKGTGKGYEQYF. The rearrangement joins TRBV10-3 to TRBJ2-7, with 9 bases identical to TRBD1. The germline gives CDR1 ENHRY, CDR2 SYGVKD. The CDR3 is made up of 14 amino acids. J lost 3 bases, V lost 7 bases, and 7 bases had no gene match.

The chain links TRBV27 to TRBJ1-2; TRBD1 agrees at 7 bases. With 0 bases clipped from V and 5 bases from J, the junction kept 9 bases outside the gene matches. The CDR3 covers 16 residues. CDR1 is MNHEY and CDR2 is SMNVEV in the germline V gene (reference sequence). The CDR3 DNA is TGTGCCAGCAGTTTATCGTGGCAGGGGGAAGAGTATGGCTACACCTTC. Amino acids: CASSLSWQGEEYGYTF.

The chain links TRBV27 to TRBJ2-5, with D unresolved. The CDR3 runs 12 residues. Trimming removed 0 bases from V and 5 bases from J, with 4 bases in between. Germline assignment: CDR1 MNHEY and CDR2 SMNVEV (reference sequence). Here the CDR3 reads CASSLSGETQYF. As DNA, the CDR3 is TGTGCCAGCAGTTTATCCGGTGAGACCCAGTACTTC.

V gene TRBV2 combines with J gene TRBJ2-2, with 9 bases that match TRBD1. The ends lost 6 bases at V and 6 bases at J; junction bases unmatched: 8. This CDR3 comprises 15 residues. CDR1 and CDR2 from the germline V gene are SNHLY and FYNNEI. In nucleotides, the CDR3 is TGTGCCAGCAGCCCAGGGACAGGGATATCCGGGGAGCTGTTTTTT. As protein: CASSPGTGISGELFF.

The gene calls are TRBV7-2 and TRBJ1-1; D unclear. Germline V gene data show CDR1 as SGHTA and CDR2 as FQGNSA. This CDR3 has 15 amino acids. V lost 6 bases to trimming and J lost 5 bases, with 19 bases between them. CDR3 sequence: CASSPPPGGGTEAFF. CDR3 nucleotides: TGTGCCAGCAGTCCCCCTCCTGGTGGAGGAACTGAAGCTTTCTTT.

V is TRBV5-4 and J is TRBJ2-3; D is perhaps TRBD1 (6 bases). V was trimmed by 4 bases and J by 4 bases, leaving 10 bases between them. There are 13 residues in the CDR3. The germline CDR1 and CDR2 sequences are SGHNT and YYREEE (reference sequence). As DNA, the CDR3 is TGTGCCAGCAGCCTGAAGGGGGCAGATACGCAGTATTTT. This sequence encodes CASSLKGADTQYF.

The CDR3: CSVRSGVVTGELFF. CDR3 in DNA: TGCAGCGTTAGGTCGGGGGTTGTCACCGGGGAGCTGTTTTTT. The chain uses TRBV29-1 and TRBJ2-2; possibly TRBD2 for D (6 bases). The V end was cut by 5 bases, the J end by 4 bases, with 14 bases between. CDR1 SQVTM and CDR2 ANQGSEA come from the germline V gene. The CDR3 has 14 residues.

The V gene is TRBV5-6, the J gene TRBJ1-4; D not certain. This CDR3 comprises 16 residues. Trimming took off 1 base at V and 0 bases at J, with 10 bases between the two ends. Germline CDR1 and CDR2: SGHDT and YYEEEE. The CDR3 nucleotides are TGTGCCAGCAGCTTGTTGAAGCATGCAACTAATGAAAAACTGTTTTTT. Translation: CASSLLKHATNEKLFF.

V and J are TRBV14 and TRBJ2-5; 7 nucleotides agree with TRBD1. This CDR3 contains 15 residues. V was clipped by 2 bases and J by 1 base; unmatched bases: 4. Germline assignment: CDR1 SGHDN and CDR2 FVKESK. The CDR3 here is CASSQKQGIQETQYF. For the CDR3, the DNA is TGTGCCAGCAGCCAAAAACAGGGGATCCAAGAGACCCAGTACTTC.

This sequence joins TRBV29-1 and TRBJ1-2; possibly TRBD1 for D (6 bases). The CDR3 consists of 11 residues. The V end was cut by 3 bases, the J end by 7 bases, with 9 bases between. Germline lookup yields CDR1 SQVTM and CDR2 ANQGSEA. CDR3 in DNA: TGCAGCGTTGAGTCAGGGGTTGGCTACACCTTC. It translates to CSVESGVGYTF.

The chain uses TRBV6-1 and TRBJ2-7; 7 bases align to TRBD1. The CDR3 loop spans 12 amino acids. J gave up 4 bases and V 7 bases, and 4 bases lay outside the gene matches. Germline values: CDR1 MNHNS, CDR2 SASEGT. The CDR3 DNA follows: TGTGCCAGCAAGCGGACAGGTTACGAGCAGTACGTC. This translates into CASKRTGYEQYV.

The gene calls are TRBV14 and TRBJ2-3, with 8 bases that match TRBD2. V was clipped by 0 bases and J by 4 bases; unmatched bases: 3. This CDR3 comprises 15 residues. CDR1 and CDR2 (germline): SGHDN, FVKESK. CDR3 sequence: CASSQELAEADTQYF. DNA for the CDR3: TGTGCCAGCAGCCAAGAACTAGCGGAGGCAGATACGCAGTATTTT.

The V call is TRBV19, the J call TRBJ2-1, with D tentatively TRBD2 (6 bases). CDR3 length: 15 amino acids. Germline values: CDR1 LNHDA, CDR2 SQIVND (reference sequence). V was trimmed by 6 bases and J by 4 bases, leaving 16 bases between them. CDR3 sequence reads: CASRLTGGLYNEQFF. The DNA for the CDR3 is TGTGCCAGTAGATTGACCGGGGGTCTGTACAATGAGCAGTTCTTC.

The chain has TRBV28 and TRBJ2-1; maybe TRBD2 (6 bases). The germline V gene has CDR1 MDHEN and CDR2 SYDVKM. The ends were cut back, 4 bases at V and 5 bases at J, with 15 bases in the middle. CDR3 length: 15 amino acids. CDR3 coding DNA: TGTGCCAGCAGTTCGCCGACCCCGGGAGACAATGAGCAGTTCTTC. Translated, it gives CASSSPTPGDNEQFF.

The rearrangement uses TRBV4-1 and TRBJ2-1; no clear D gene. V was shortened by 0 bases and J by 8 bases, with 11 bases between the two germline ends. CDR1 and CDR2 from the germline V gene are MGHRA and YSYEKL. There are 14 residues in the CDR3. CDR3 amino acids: CASSQDALVDEQFF. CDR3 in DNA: TGCGCCAGCAGCCAAGATGCCCTAGTCGATGAGCAGTTCTTC.

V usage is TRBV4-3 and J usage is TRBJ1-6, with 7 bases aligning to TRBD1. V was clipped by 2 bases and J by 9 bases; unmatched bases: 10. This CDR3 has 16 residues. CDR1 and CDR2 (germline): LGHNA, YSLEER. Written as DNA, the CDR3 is TGCGCCAGCAGCCAACCTGGTAGGGGGCCGAGTTCACCCCTCCACTTT. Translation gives CASSQPGRGPSSPLHF.

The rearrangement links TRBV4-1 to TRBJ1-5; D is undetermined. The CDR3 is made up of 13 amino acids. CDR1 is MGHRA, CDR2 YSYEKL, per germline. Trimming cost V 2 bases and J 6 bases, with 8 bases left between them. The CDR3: CASSQFPVQPQHF. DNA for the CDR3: TGCGCCAGCAGCCAATTTCCAGTTCAGCCCCAGCATTTT.

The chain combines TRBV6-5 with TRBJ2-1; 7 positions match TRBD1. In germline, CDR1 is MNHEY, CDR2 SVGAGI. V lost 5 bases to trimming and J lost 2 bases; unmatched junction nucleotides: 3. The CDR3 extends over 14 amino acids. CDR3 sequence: CASSKGAPYNEQFF. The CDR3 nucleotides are TGTGCCAGCAGTAAGGGGGCCCCCTACAATGAGCAGTTCTTC.

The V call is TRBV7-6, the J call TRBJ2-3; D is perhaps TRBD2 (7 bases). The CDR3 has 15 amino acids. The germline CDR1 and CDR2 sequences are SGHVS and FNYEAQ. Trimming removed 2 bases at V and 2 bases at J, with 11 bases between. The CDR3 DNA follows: TGTGCCAGCAGCTTACGGGGGGCCCCCACAGATACGCAGTATTTT. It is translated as CASSLRGAPTDTQYF. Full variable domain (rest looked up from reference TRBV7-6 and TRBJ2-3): GAGVSQSPRYKVTKRGQDVALRCDPISGHVSLYWYRQALGQGPEFLTYFNYEAQQDKSGLPNDRFSAERPEGSISTLTIQRTEQRDSAMYRCASSLRGAPTDTQYFGPGTRLTVL.

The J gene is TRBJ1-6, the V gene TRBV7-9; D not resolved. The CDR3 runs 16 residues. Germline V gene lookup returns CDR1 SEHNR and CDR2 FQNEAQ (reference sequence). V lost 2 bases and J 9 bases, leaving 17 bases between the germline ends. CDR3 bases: TGTGCCAGCAGCTTACCGACGTTCCCTTCAGGTTCACCCCTCCACTTT. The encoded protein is CASSLPTFPSGSPLHF. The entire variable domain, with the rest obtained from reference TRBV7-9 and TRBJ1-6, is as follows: DTGVSQNPRHKITKRGQNVTFRCDPISEHNRLYWYRQTLGQGPEFLTYFQNEAQLEKSRLLSDRFSAERPKGSFSTLEIQRTEQGDSAMYLCASSLPTFPSGSPLHFGNGTRLTVT.